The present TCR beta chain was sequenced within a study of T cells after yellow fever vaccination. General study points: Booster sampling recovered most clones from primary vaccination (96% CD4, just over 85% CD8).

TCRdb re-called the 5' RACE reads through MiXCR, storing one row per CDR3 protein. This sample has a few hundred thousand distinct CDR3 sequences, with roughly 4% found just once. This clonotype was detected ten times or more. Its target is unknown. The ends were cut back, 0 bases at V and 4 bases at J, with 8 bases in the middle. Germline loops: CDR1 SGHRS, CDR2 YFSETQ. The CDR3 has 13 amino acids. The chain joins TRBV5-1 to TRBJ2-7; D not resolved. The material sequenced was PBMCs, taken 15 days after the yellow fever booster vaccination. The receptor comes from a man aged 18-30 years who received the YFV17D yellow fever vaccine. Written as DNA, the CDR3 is TGCGCCAGCAGCTTGGGGTCACAGTACGAGCAGTACGTC. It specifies CASSLGSQYEQYV.